This TCR beta chain appears in the sequencing data of a study of blood T cell repertoires in COVID-19. One Seattle source followed patients from active infection through their disease course. The CDR3 length is 14 residues. Trimming pared 1 base from V and 4 bases from J, leaving 8 bases between. Germline V CDR1 and CDR2: MGHRA, YSYEKL. Measured with immunoSEQ multiplex PCR; TCRdb has only the in-frame clones, and not every one. The sample carries under 250,000 clones, 70% to 90% recorded once. Sequencing was carried out using peripheral blood. This clonotype was sampled from a man aged 45 to 65 with COVID-19, enrolled during active disease. This chain links TRBV4-1 with TRBJ1-5; TRBD1 might be the D (5 bases). The CDR3 region is CASSQARTNQPQHF. The DNA of the CDR3 is TGCGCCAGCAGCCAAGCCAGGACAAATCAGCCCCAGCATTTT.